This TCR beta chain came from a study of monozygotic twins with cystic fibrosis. The CDR3 covers 12 residues. Germline values: CDR1 SNHLY, CDR2 FYNNEI. Trimming cost V 5 bases and J 2 bases, with 3 bases left between them. The protocol was immunoSEQ multiplex PCR, while the TCRdb copy is restricted to in-frame clones and leaves out a portion. This table holds tens of thousands of clones, approximately 72% found once. The specimen sequenced was blood. The rearrangement uses TRBV2 and TRBJ1-4, with D hard to call. The TCR originated in a girl aged 10-17 years with cystic fibrosis. CDR3 protein: CASSTTNEKLFF. The CDR3 DNA follows: TGTGCCAGCAGTACTACTAATGAAAAACTGTTTTTT.